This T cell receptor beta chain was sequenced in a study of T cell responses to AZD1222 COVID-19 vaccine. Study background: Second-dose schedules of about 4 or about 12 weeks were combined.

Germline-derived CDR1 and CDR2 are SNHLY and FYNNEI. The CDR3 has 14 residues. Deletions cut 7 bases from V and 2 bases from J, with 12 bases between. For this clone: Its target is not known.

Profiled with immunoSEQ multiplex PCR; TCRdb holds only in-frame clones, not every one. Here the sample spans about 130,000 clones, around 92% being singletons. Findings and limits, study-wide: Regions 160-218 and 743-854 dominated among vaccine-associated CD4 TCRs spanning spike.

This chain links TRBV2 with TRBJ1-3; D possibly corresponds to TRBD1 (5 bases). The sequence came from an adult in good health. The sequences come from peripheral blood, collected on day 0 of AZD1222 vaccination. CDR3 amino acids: CASIGMGAGNTIYF. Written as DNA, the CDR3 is TGTGCCAGCATCGGCATGGGGGCTGGAAACACCATATATTTT.